Listed below are T cell receptor beta chains from one sample, sequenced in a study of T-cell reconstitution after alpha-beta-depleted transplantation in children. TCRdb fed the PCR reads into MiXCR, producing one record per CDR3 protein. The table lists 480,000 or so distinct CDR3 sequences, about 10% of them singletons, with around 2% in the top ten. The sample was PBMCs, taken before TCRalphabeta/CD19-depleted stem cell transplant. Receptor source: a child aged 2-9 years with inherited bone marrow failure, due to receive a stem cell transplant. CDR3s include the opening cysteine and the closing phenylalanine or tryptophan. D genes are given only for firm matches. Rows may omit the clone size; those that give it use once, few, many or a size class.

TRBD1	TRBV19	TRBJ2-1	few	CASRTTGYGPYNEQFF	TGTGCCAGTAGAACGACAGGGTATGGGCCCTACAATGAGCAGTTCTTC
.	TRBV20-1	TRBJ2-1	many	CSAHWGLQEQFF	TGCAGTGCGCATTGGGGGCTCCAGGAGCAGTTCTTC
TRBD2	TRBV25-1	TRBJ2-2	many	CASSVSAGGPRSTGELFF	TGTGCCAGCAGTGTTTCAGCGGGAGGGCCGCGTAGCACCGGGGAGCTGTTTTTT
.	TRBV2	TRBJ2-3	many	CASSEGQGTPGTPTDTQYF	TGTGCCAGCAGTGAAGGGCAGGGTACGCCCGGTACGCCCACAGATACGCAGTATTTT
.	TRBV6-2/TRBV6-3	TRBJ1-2	many	CASSYEAHSGYTF	TGTGCCAGCAGTTACGAGGCCCACTCTGGCTACACCTTC
.	TRBV28	TRBJ2-2	few	CASFEGQGTGELFF	TGTGCCAGCTTCGAGGGGCAGGGCACCGGGGAGCTGTTTTTT
.	TRBV24-1	TRBJ2-3	many	CATSATDNTDTQYF	TGTGCCACCAGCGCGACCGACAACACAGATACGCAGTATTTT
TRBD2	TRBV7-2	TRBJ2-3	few	CASSLTPLAGGTDTQYF	TGTGCCAGCAGCTTAACCCCCCTAGCGGGAGGCACAGATACGCAGTATTTT
.	TRBV9	TRBJ2-5	many	CASSPDGIQETQYF	TGTGCCAGCAGCCCGGACGGGATCCAAGAGACCCAGTACTTC
.	TRBV20-1	TRBJ1-5	.	CSARDLGSPYSNQPQHF	TGCAGTGCTAGAGATCTTGGCAGCCCCTATAGCAATCAGCCCCAGCATTTT
.	TRBV28	TRBJ2-1	many	CASSLSDGNEQFF	TGTGCCAGCAGTTTATCAGATGGCAATGAGCAGTTCTTC
.	TRBV5-1	TRBJ2-7	many	CASSLAWNSQGDEQYF	TGCGCCAGCAGCTTGGCCTGGAATAGTCAGGGTGACGAGCAGTACTTC
.	TRBV10-1	TRBJ2-1	few	CASSPGTRIPYNEQFF	TGCGCCAGCAGCCCCGGGACCCGGATTCCCTACAATGAGCAGTTCTTC
.	TRBV7-2	TRBJ2-5	.	CASSLVGGGQTQYF	TGTGCCAGCAGCTTAGTCGGTGGAGGACAGACCCAGTACTTC
TRBD1	TRBV6-5	TRBJ2-7	few	CASSYSGDRVYEQYF	TGTGCCAGCAGTTACTCAGGGGACAGGGTGTACGAGCAGTACTTC
.	TRBV29-1	TRBJ2-3	few	CSVDAGVRDTQYF	TGCAGCGTTGACGCCGGAGTTCGGGATACGCAGTATTTT